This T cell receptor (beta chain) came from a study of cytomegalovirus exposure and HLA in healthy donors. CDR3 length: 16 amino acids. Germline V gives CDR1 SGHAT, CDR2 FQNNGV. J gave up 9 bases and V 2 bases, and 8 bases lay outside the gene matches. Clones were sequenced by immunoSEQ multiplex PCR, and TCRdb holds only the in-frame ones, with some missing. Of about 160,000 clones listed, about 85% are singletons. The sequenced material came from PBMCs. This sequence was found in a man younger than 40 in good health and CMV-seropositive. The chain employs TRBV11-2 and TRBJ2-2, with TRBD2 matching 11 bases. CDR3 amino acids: CASSLIPSGGIRELFF. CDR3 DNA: TGTGCCAGCAGCTTAATCCCTAGCGGGGGGATTCGGGAGCTGTTTTTT.